This T cell receptor (beta chain) was sequenced during a study of blood T cell repertoires in COVID-19 (dated by TCRdb to about 2020). Regarding the complete study: Collaborator samples came from the United States, Italy and Spain and covered acute and convalescent phases of COVID-19. The material from the prospective study consisted of cDNA or gDNA derived from T cells, B-cell-depleted T cells, or PBMCs. Deeply sampled blood TCRbeta repertoires from subjects exposed to, actively infected with, or recovered from COVID-19 were included in the dataset. A freely available public database, intended as a resource for researchers studying the immune response to SARS-CoV-2, is where the repertoires were released. Samples came from the ongoing ImmuneRACE study (first 160 participants) plus 1,254 subjects from 6 global collaborators. Nearly every sample came with metadata listing a de-identified subject ID, COVID-19 status, age in years and sex. HLA class I and class II types, where available, came from metadata supplied by the sample provider rather than from assay-based typing.

This clone has only one observation. Its antigen is unknown. No base-level quality is on record; no much larger clone is a single base apart. Findings and caveats that apply to the study as a whole: The quantity of clinical and demographic metadata differed by source and by participant and was supplied without curation.

TCRbeta CDR3 regions were amplified from genomic DNA using the immunoSEQ Assay, a bias-controlled multiplex PCR. The paper's data handling went like this. Within the assay, amplification of reference gene primers was used to estimate how many nucleated cells each sample contained. To quantify the absolute abundance of each unique TCRbeta CDR3 rearrangement, sequence reads were collapsed and filtered. For each sample, productive Simpson clonality was calculated as the square root of Simpson's diversity index over productive rearrangements. The table comes from immuneACCESS by way of TCRdb, which keeps in-frame sequences with V and J called. Part of the clones is missing from these tables; in studies checked, under half for an unresolved V gene and the rest for unknown reasons. The V and J calls and the clone size are those of that table, but D and trimming were determined from the DNA. The sample table records about 260,000 clones; roughly 90% of these occur just once. The ten largest clones capture about 2.2% of the sample.

For CDR1 and CDR2, the germline V gene (reference sequence) lists GTSNPN and SVGIG. V gives up 2 bases and J gives up 10 bases, and the segment between their germline ends measures 9 bases. Spanning cysteine to phenylalanine, the CDR3 consists of 11 amino acids. Left in the record is the CDR3 DNA by itself, 33 bases read in frame from the first base. Another Seattle source contributed samples from volunteer blood donors who had recovered from COVID-19. Whole blood was collected in K2EDTA tubes by collaborating institutions according to the institutions' own protocols. Collaborator samples were shipped for TCRbeta analysis as frozen whole blood, isolated PBMCs, or DNA extracted from either sample type.

The clonotype originates from a woman in her 50s who had recovered from COVID-19. Here the chain combines TRBV30 and TRBJ2-1, with no confidently assigned D gene. Sequences were obtained from peripheral blood. The CDR3 in this case is CAWSFYEEQFF. The base sequence is TGTGCCTGGAGTTTCTATGAAGAGCAGTTCTTC.